This record concerns one T cell receptor beta chain sequence. Its antigen remains unknown. The intended depth for sequencing was 1 in 200,000 to 1 in 1 million T cells. This table comes from immunoSEQ multiplex PCR, and its TCRdb copy is limited to in-frame clones, with some not included. The sample has under 300,000 clones, 70% seen once. This entry comes from a study of cytotoxic CD8 clonotypes in ibrutinib-treated CLL. Study-wide results and caveats: Contraction or stability on treatment characterized the public clonotypes, which were uncommon.

Genomic DNA for TCR beta libraries, 2 to 2.5 micrograms, came from cryopreserved PBMCs. Germline V gene sequence: CDR1 SGHNT, CDR2 YENEEA. This CDR3 is built from 12 residues. Deletions cut 2 bases from V and 5 bases from J, with 3 bases between. V is TRBV11-3 and J is TRBJ2-2; D ambiguous. The sample here was PBMCs, taken after 24 months of ibrutinib treatment. This TCR came from a human donor with chronic lymphocytic leukemia. The CDR3 sequence is CASSLRTGELFF. In nucleotides, the CDR3 is TGTGCCAGCAGCTTACGAACCGGGGAGCTGTTTTTT.